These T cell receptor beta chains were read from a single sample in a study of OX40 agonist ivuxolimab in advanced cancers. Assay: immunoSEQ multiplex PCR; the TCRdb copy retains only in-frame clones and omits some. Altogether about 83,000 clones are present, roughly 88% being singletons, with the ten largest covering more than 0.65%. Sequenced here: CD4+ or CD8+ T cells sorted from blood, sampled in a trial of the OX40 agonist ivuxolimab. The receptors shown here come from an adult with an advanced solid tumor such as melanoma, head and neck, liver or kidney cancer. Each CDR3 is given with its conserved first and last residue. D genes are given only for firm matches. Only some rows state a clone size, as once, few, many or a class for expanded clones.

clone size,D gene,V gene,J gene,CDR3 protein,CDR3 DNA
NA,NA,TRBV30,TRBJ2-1,CAWSVSEAYNEQFF,TGTGCCTGGAGTGTCTCAGAGGCCTACAATGAGCAGTTCTTC
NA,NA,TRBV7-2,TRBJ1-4,CASSLATGGAEKLFF,TGTGCCAGCAGCTTAGCTACGGGGGGCGCGGAAAAACTGTTTTTT
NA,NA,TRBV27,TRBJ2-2,CASSFRTTRGELFF,TGTGCCAGCAGTTTCAGGACCACCAGAGGGGAGCTGTTTTTT
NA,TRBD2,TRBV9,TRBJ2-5,CASSGLLAGGPKTQYF,TGTGCCAGCAGCGGCCTTCTAGCGGGAGGGCCGAAGACCCAGTACTTC
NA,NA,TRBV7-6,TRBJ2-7,CASSPMGLPSYEQYF,TGTGCCAGCAGCCCCATGGGACTCCCCTCCTACGAGCAGTACTTC
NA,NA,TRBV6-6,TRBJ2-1,CASSTSVSGEQFF,TGTGCCAGCAGTACCTCAGTTTCTGGTGAGCAGTTCTTC
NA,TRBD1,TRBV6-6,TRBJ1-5,CASSYVKGAGQPQHF,TGTGCCAGCAGTTACGTAAAGGGGGCAGGGCAGCCCCAGCATTTT
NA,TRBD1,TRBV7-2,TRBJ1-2,CASSLDNRGYGYTF,TGTGCCAGCAGCTTAGATAACAGGGGCTATGGCTACACCTTC
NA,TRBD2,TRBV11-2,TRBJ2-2,CASSPTSIGELFF,TGTGCCAGCAGCCCGACTAGCATTGGGGAGCTGTTTTTT
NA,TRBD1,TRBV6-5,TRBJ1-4,CASRPRQGLREKLFF,TGTGCCAGCAGACCCAGACAGGGATTGAGGGAAAAACTGTTTTTT
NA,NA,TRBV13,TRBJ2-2,CASSGKDPTGELFF,TGTGCCAGCAGCGGCAAGGATCCCACCGGGGAGCTGTTTTTT
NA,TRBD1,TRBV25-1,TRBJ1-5,CASRQTGKNQPQHF,TGTGCCAGCAGACAGACAGGGAAAAATCAGCCCCAGCATTTT
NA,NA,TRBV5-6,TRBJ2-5,CASRGAGMYQETQYF,TGTGCCAGCAGAGGGGCAGGGATGTACCAAGAGACCCAGTACTTC
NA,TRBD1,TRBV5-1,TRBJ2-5,CASSLTGGRETQYF,TGCGCCAGCAGCTTGACAGGGGGCCGAGAGACCCAGTACTTC
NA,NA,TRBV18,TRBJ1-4,CASSPGFLNEKLFF,TGTGCCAGCTCACCAGGGTTCTTAAATGAAAAACTGTTTTTT
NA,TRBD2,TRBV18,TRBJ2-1,CASSLGLALNEQFF,TGTGCCAGCTCCCTGGGACTAGCGTTAAATGAGCAGTTCTTC
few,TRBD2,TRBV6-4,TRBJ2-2,CASSECLAEDITGELFF,TGTGCCAGCAGTGAATGTCTAGCGGAGGACATCACCGGGGAGCTGTTTTTT
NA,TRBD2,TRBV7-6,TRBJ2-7,CASSSLAGATYEQYF,TGTGCCAGCAGCTCCTTAGCGGGCGCCACCTACGAGCAGTACTTC
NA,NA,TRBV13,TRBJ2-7,CASSLIGTPLEQYF,TGTGCCAGCAGCTTGATAGGGACCCCACTCGAGCAGTACTTC
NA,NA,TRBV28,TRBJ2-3,CASSPVTDTQYF,TGTGCCAGCAGTCCGGTCACAGATACGCAGTATTTT
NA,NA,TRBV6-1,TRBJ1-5,CASSELIGKGSQPQHF,TGTGCCAGCAGTGAGTTAATTGGGAAGGGCAGCCAGCCCCAGCATTTT
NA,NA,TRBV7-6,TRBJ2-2,CASSLGTGELFF,TGTGCCAGCAGCTTAGGGACCGGGGAGCTGTTTTTT
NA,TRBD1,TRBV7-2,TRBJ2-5,CASSIQGGQETQYF,TGTGCCAGCAGCATACAGGGGGGCCAAGAGACCCAGTACTTC
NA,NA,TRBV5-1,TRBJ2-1,CASSLAPGSPYNEQFF,TGCGCCAGCAGCTTGGCCCCAGGAAGCCCCTACAATGAGCAGTTCTTC
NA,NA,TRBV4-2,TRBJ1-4,CASSQDKGANEKLFF,TGTGCCAGCAGCCAAGATAAGGGTGCAAATGAAAAACTGTTTTTT
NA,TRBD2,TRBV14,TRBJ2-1,CASSHPPGGADNEQFF,TGTGCCAGCAGCCACCCCCCGGGGGGGGCGGACAATGAGCAGTTCTTC
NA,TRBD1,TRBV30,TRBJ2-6,CALDRGAGANVLTF,TGTGCCCTGGACAGGGGAGCTGGGGCCAACGTCCTGACTTTC
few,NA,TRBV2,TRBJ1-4,CASSLDREKLFF,TGTGCCAGCAGTTTGGACAGAGAAAAACTGTTTTTT
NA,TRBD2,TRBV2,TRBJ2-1,CASSDGLAGPYNEQFF,TGTGCCAGCAGTGATGGGTTAGCGGGTCCCTACAATGAGCAGTTCTTC